One and the same sample provided the 19 T cell receptor beta chains below, sequenced in a study of T cells in Graves' hyperthyroidism and ophthalmopathy. Using RNA transcripts as the source, TCR beta CDR3 regions were amplified. When the TCR CDR3 underwent first-round RT-PCR, the HTBI primer set was used. TCRdb re-derived calls from the multiplex PCR reads in MiXCR, one entry per CDR3 protein. The profile covers about 640,000 distinct CDR3 sequences, with around 13% appearing a single time and roughly an eighth taken by the ten largest. Source material: blood. The receptors were gathered from a woman aged 45 to 65 with Graves' ophthalmopathy.

This clonotype was recorded at least ten times. The rearrangement uses TRBV6-1 and TRBJ1-1; 9 bases map to TRBD1. Trimming at V came to 5 bases and at J to 5 bases, leaving 6 bases not matched to a gene. Per the germline V gene, CDR1 is MNHNS and CDR2 is SASEGT. The CDR3 contains 14 residues. The CDR3 spells CASSHTGGSTEAFF. The CDR3 bases are TGTGCCAGCAGTCATACAGGGGGCAGTACTGAAGCTTTCTTT.

V is TRBV12-3 or TRBV12-4 and J is TRBJ2-2, with TRBD2 matching 9 bases. CDR3 size: 15 residues. V dropped 8 bases and J dropped 1; count of bases not matched to a gene: 5. The CDR3 is CASVASGKNTGELFF. CDR3 nucleotide sequence: TGTGCCAGCGTCGCTAGCGGGAAGAACACCGGGGAGCTGTTTTTT.

V and J are TRBV7-9 and TRBJ2-6; no clear D gene. Germline V gene lookup returns CDR1 SEHNR and CDR2 FQNEAQ (reference sequence). V dropped 9 bases and J dropped 0 bases, with 12 bases sitting between them. This CDR3 region has 15 residues. In nucleotides, the CDR3 is TGTGCCAGTCCTACTTTCGCCTCTGGGGCCAACGTCCTGACTTTC. Amino acid sequence: CASPTFASGANVLTF.

This clonotype was seen repeatedly, ten times or more. This rearrangement joins TRBV28 to TRBJ2-7; TRBD2 is a possible D gene (5 bases). Trimming stripped 4 bases from V and 3 bases from J, with 25 bases between. CDR3 length: 18 amino acids. Germline V gives CDR1 MDHEN, CDR2 SYDVKM. The CDR3 sequence is CASSSFSSPRGLVYEQYF. CDR3 DNA: TGTGCCAGCAGTTCGTTTTCTTCCCCTCGCGGGCTGGTCTACGAGCAGTACTTC.

Comments on this clonotype: A much larger clone is a single base away; this may be a read error. The rearrangement links TRBV5-1 to TRBJ1-3, with D possibly TRBD1 on 6 matching bases. Trimming shortened V by 3 bases and J by 3 bases, and 13 bases separated the two germline ends. Germline assignment: CDR1 SGHRS and CDR2 YFSETQ. CDR3 length: 15 amino acids. The CDR3 region is CASSSAGANGNTIYF. In nucleotides, the CDR3 is TGCGCCAGCAGCTCGGCGGGGGCGAATGGAAACACCATATATTTT.

This clonotype was seen at least ten times. V and J are TRBV7-2 and TRBJ2-1; TRBD2 matches at 14 bases. CDR3 length equals 15 residues. The V gene's germline CDR1 is SGHTA and CDR2 FQGNSA. The junction had 0 bases not matched to a gene; V was cut back by 6 bases and J by 2 bases. CDR3 DNA: TGTGCCAGCAGGACTAGCGGGGGGGCCTACAATGAGCAGTTCTTC. Protein product: CASRTSGGAYNEQFF.

This clonotype came up many times. The V and J genes are TRBV29-1 and TRBJ1-2; D is undetermined. The CDR3 length is 12 residues. V was trimmed by 7 bases and J by 3 bases, leaving 12 bases between them. Per germline, CDR1 SQVTM and CDR2 ANQGSEA. The CDR3 spells CSASPDDYGYTF. The CDR3 bases are TGCAGCGCCTCTCCGGACGACTATGGCTACACCTTC.

The sample holds a few counts of this clonotype. CDR3 amino acids: CASSLAFRGTHTDTQYF. In DNA form, the CDR3 reads TGTGCCAGCAGCTTAGCTTTCAGAGGGACCCACACAGATACGCAGTATTTT. The chain employs TRBV7-9 and TRBJ2-3; D is possibly TRBD1 or TRBD2 (5 bases each). The germline CDR1 and CDR2 sequences are SEHNR and FQNEAQ (reference sequence). CDR3 length: 17 residues. The V gene lost 0 bases and the J gene lost 2 bases, with 15 bases spanning the gap.

This clonotype was seen at least ten times. The chain carries TRBV5-1 and TRBJ2-1, with a tentative D call TRBD2 (6 bases). The germline gives CDR1 SGHRS, CDR2 YFSETQ. This CDR3 region has 16 residues. Trimming took off 0 bases at V and 4 bases at J, with 14 bases between the two ends. CDR3 amino acids: CASSLDLGGLYNEQFF. The CDR3 DNA sequence: TGCGCCAGCAGCTTGGATCTGGGGGGATTATACAATGAGCAGTTCTTC.

This clonotype was found many times. The chain links TRBV28 to TRBJ1-5; TRBD1 is a possible D gene (6 bases). V was shortened by 6 bases and J by 2 bases, with 14 bases between the two germline ends. The germline V gene has CDR1 MDHEN and CDR2 SYDVKM. This CDR3 region has 15 residues. CDR3 in amino acids: CASSSQEGGNQPQHF. For the CDR3, the DNA is TGTGCCAGCAGCTCACAGGAGGGGGGCAATCAGCCCCAGCATTTT. The entire variable domain, with the rest obtained from reference TRBV28 and TRBJ1-5, is as follows: DVKVTQSSRYLVKRTGEKVFLECVQDMDHENMFWYRQDPGLGLRLIYFSYDVKMKEKGDIPEGYSVSREKKERFSLILESASTNQTSMYLCASSSQEGGNQPQHFGDGTRLSIL.

The V and J genes are TRBV29-1 and TRBJ1-3; D is unclear. The germline V gene has CDR1 SQVTM and CDR2 ANQGSEA. V lost 4 bases and J lost 3, with 7 bases in between. This CDR3 comprises 12 residues. The CDR3 protein is CSVALGGNTIYF. The CDR3 coding sequence is TGCAGCGTTGCATTAGGTGGAAACACCATATATTTT.

This clonotype showed up many times. The chain employs TRBV7-2 and TRBJ2-1; the D gene is possibly TRBD2 (6 bases). The CDR3 contains 16 residues. Germline CDR1 reads SGHTA; CDR2 reads FQGNSA. V lost 1 base and J lost 8, with 18 bases in between. The DNA for the CDR3 is TGTGCCAGCAGCTTAGGGGGACTCGGGACGGGGGATGAGCAGTTCTTC. Translated: CASSLGGLGTGDEQFF.

Ten or more counts support this clonotype. The chain combines TRBV7-9 with TRBJ2-7, with a tentative D call TRBD2 (6 bases). Trimming removed 0 bases from V and 2 bases from J, with 8 bases in between. The germline V gene encodes CDR1 SEHNR and CDR2 FQNEAQ (reference sequence). The length of the CDR3 is 14 residues. The CDR3 nucleotides are TGTGCCAGCAGCTTAGCCGGGGAGGCCTACGAGCAGTACTTC. This gives the protein CASSLAGEAYEQYF.

This clonotype was counted only a few times. V and J are TRBV20-1 and TRBJ2-7; 7 bases map to TRBD1. Germline V gives CDR1 DFQATT, CDR2 SNEGSKA (reference sequence). The length of the CDR3 is 14 residues. V lost 6 bases and J lost 2; bases outside the gene matches: 10. For the CDR3, the DNA is TGCAGTGCACCAGGACAGGCTGGTCCCTACGAGCAGTACTTC. Protein: CSAPGQAGPYEQYF.

The chain combines TRBV3-1 with TRBJ1-2; 10 bases are a match to TRBD1. Germline V gene lookup returns CDR1 LGHDT and CDR2 YNNKEL (reference sequence). V shed 1 base, J shed 7 bases, and the junction held 3 bases outside the gene matches. CDR3 length equals 14 residues. The CDR3 spells CASSQATGGSGYTF. CDR3 DNA sequence: TGTGCCAGCAGCCAAGCGACAGGGGGCTCTGGCTACACCTTC.

This clonotype came up a few times. This sequence joins TRBV29-1 and TRBJ2-7; 8 bases line up with TRBD2. The CDR3 is made up of 13 amino acids. The germline gives CDR1 SQVTM, CDR2 ANQGSEA. V shed 6 bases, J shed 7 bases, and the junction held 11 bases outside the gene matches. The CDR3 protein is CSVRGLAIREQYF. DNA of the CDR3: TGCAGCGTGCGCGGACTAGCCATCCGTGAGCAGTACTTC.

In its sample, this clonotype was seen a few times. A read error may be the cause here, since a much bigger clone is one base away. The chain uses TRBV20-1 and TRBJ2-3; TRBD2 matches at 7 bases. CDR1 and CDR2 from the germline V gene are DFQATT and SNEGSKA (reference sequence). The ends lost 1 base at V and 2 bases at J; junction bases unmatched: 9. The CDR3 contains 16 residues. This CDR3 reads CSARVLLAKDTDTQYF. For the CDR3, the DNA is TGCAGTGCTAGAGTTTTACTAGCGAAAGACACAGATACGCAGTATTTT.

This clonotype has just a few counts. The chain has TRBV3-1 and TRBJ2-7, with 12 bases matching TRBD1. The CDR3 length is 16 residues. J gave up 4 bases and V 3 bases, and 7 bases lay outside the gene matches. Per germline, CDR1 LGHDT and CDR2 YNNKEL (reference sequence). CDR3 residues: CASSQSWDRGRYEQYF. The CDR3 DNA follows: TGTGCCAGCAGCCAGTCATGGGACAGGGGGCGGTACGAGCAGTACTTC.

This clonotype came up many times. CDR3 loop: CASSQLTRNTEAFF. In DNA, the CDR3 is TGTGCCAGCAGCCAACTGACCAGGAACACTGAAGCTTTCTTT. The chain uses TRBV7-2 and TRBJ1-1; D is unresolved. The CDR3 covers 14 residues. Germline V gene lookup returns CDR1 SGHTA and CDR2 FQGNSA. The V gene lost 5 bases and the J gene lost 1 base, with 11 bases spanning the gap.